There are a few counts of the clone carrying this TCR beta chain. The antigen remains unidentified. Isolated RNA was reverse transcribed into cDNA used as the sequencing template. Profiled with immunoSEQ multiplex PCR; TCRdb holds only in-frame clones, not every one. In the table there are some 8,000 clones, 55% of which are singletons. The data were obtained in a study of CD8+ T cells in alopecia areata. General study findings and limits: Patients shared TCRs less clearly than mice did, possibly for HLA-related reasons. Clonality exceeded that of normal scalp in lesional scalp, most notably in alopecia totalis/universalis.

This CDR3 has 11 residues. Looked up from germline, CDR1 is MNHNY and CDR2 is SVGAGI (reference sequence). Trimming pared 5 bases from V and 3 bases from J, leaving 5 bases between. Collection of lesional scalp punch biopsies and peripheral blood was performed in alopecia areata patients. This specimen consisted of skin, obtained at week 0. The receptor comes from a human donor with alopecia areata. The chain joins TRBV6-6 to TRBJ2-7, with unresolved D. The CDR3 protein is CASSPNYEQYF. The CDR3 DNA reads as TGTGCCAGCAGTCCAAACTACGAGCAGTACTTC.